The subject of this entry is one TCR beta chain. This specimen comes from a study of identical twins. The V and J ends lost 2 bases and 0 bases respectively, with 9 bases between them. Germline assignment: CDR1 SGHRS and CDR2 YFSETQ. The CDR3 sequence is 15 residues long. A universal primer site was incorporated via template switching, and the cDNA contained unique molecular identifiers. TCRdb fed the 5' RACE reads into MiXCR, producing one record per CDR3 protein. Seen here are some 500,000 distinct CDR3 sequences, 22% observed once, and the top ten hold about 0.91%. The sample also formed part of further work on T cells expressing NK-cell markers. That work states: In the group of eight sequenced donors, seven were HCMV-seropositive and one was seronegative. Also leading the CD3+CD56-NKG2C+ fraction in a handful of donors were these clonotypes.

V gene TRBV5-1 combines with J gene TRBJ1-3; D is unresolved. The sample taken for sequencing was CD4+ T cells sorted from blood. The source of this sequence is a woman between 18 and 29 years old in good health. CDR3 sequence reads: CASSFDPVSGNTIYF. CDR3 coding DNA: TGCGCCAGCAGCTTCGACCCTGTCTCTGGAAACACCATATATTTT.